This T cell receptor beta chain is drawn from a study of blood T cell repertoires in COVID-19. Across the study: Samples taken during acute and convalescent COVID-19 were collected in the United States, Italy and Spain. T cells, B-cell-depleted T cells, or PBMCs provided the cDNA or gDNA that served as material.

This clone was observed once. V trimming: 2 bases; J trimming: 3 bases; junction bases outside the gene matches: 5. The CDR3 has 15 amino acids. CDR1 and CDR2 from the germline V gene are MNHNY and SVGAGI (reference sequence). Original methodology: Quantification of nucleated cells was approximated via reference gene primer amplification. Sequenced by immunoSEQ multiplex PCR; TCRdb stores in-frame clones only, minus some. V, J and clone size were drawn from that table, and D and trimming were deduced from the DNA. The profile shows 250,000 to 300,000 clones, 84% of them singletons. The TCR comes from a man between 60 and 75 years old with acute or convalescent COVID-19. The chain carries TRBV6-6 and TRBJ2-7; 9 bases are shared with TRBD1. The sample taken for sequencing was peripheral blood. The CDR3: CASSYEVDRGYEQYF. The CDR3 bases are TGTGCCAGCAGTTACGAGGTGGACAGGGGCTACGAGCAGTACTTC.